Each of the 30 T cell receptor beta chains below was sequenced from the same sample in a study of cytomegalovirus exposure and HLA in healthy donors. Use of 60 Vbeta and 13 Jbeta primers characterized the PCR. Sequenced by immunoSEQ multiplex PCR; TCRdb stores in-frame clones only, minus some. The sample consists of approximately 100,000 clones, about 75% of them appearing once. Sequenced sample: PBMCs. The receptors here all came from a young woman in good health and CMV-seropositive.

The chain joins TRBV5-1 to TRBJ2-3, with TRBD1 as a possible D gene (5 bases). CDR3 length: 13 residues. Trimming shortened V by 3 bases and J by 4 bases, and 9 bases separated the two germline ends. Germline CDR1 reads SGHRS; CDR2 reads YFSETQ. In nucleotides, the CDR3 is TGCGCCAGCAGCTGGGCAGGGTCAGATACGCAGTATTTT. It specifies CASSWAGSDTQYF. Complete variable domain (other parts from reference TRBV5-1 and TRBJ2-3): KAGVTQTPRYLIKTRGQQVTLSCSPISGHRSVSWYQQTPGQGLQFLFEYFSETQRNKGNFPGRFSGRQFSNSRSEMNVSTLELGDSALYLCASSWAGSDTQYFGPGTRLTVL.

The gene calls are TRBV7-2 and TRBJ2-1; 10 bases are shared with TRBD2. Germline V CDR1 and CDR2: SGHTA, FQGNSA. This CDR3 region has 18 residues. Unmatched junction bases numbered 7, after V lost 2 bases and J lost 0 bases. The CDR3 protein is CASSLRTSGLFSYNEQFF. The CDR3 DNA is TGTGCCAGCAGCTTACGGACTAGCGGACTTTTCTCCTACAATGAGCAGTTCTTC.

This clone was observed a single time. The chain links TRBV9 to TRBJ1-4, with 11 bases matching TRBD1. The CDR3 is 16 amino acids. V shed 2 bases and J 8 bases; nucleotides not matched to a gene: 8. From germline, CDR1 is SGDLS and CDR2 YYNGEE. The CDR3 here is CASSVQGQGVVEKLFF. The CDR3 DNA follows: TGTGCCAGCAGCGTCCAGGGACAGGGGGTTGTAGAAAAACTGTTTTTT.

The chain links TRBV30 to TRBJ1-5; 9 positions match TRBD1. The germline V gene encodes CDR1 GTSNPN and CDR2 SVGIG (reference sequence). The CDR3 runs to 13 residues. Unmatched junction bases numbered 5, after V lost 5 bases and J lost 6 bases. The CDR3 nucleotides are TGTGCCTGGGGGACAGGGATAGGTCAGCCCCAGCATTTT. As protein: CAWGTGIGQPQHF.

The V and J genes are TRBV9 and TRBJ2-7, with 9 positions matching TRBD1. CDR1 is SGDLS, CDR2 YYNGEE, per germline. V dropped 4 bases and J dropped 5; count of bases not matched to a gene: 10. The CDR3 is made up of 15 amino acids. The CDR3 reads CASSTQGQGFDEQYF. The CDR3 DNA reads as TGTGCCAGCAGCACCCAGGGACAGGGTTTCGACGAGCAGTACTTC.

The chain has TRBV7-2 and TRBJ1-1; TRBD1 agrees at 7 bases. Per the germline V gene, CDR1 is SGHTA and CDR2 is FQGNSA. There are 13 residues in the CDR3. With 2 bases clipped from V and 11 bases from J, the junction kept 8 bases outside the gene matches. The CDR3 sequence is CASSLRGQQTAFF. The CDR3 DNA sequence: TGTGCCAGCAGCTTACGGGGACAGCAGACGGCTTTCTTT.

The chain recombines TRBV7-9 with TRBJ2-7; 7 nucleotides line up with TRBD1. V was clipped by 6 bases and J by 0 bases; unmatched bases: 8. Per germline, CDR1 SEHNR and CDR2 FQNEAQ (reference sequence). The CDR3 is made up of 15 amino acids. The CDR3 spells CASSFVGDSSYEQYF. The CDR3 nucleotides read TGTGCCAGCAGTTTCGTTGGGGACAGCTCCTACGAGCAGTACTTC.

As for this clone: Additional DNA sequences in this sample encode the identical CDR3. The chain uses TRBV7-3 and TRBJ2-2; D not resolved. CDR3 length: 12 amino acids. Trimming shortened V by 5 bases and J by 2 bases, and 3 bases separated the two germline ends. Germline CDR1 SGHTA, CDR2 FQGTGA. The CDR3: CASSLNTGELFF. CDR3 sequence (DNA): TGTGCCAGCAGCCTAAACACCGGGGAGCTGTTTTTT.

J is TRBJ1-2 and V is TRBV27; unclear D gene. Trimming removed 3 bases from V and 3 bases from J, with 14 bases in between. The CDR3 is 15 residues long. CDR1 MNHEY and CDR2 SMNVEV come from the germline V gene (reference sequence). In DNA form, the CDR3 reads TGTGCCAGCAGTTTGAAGGCGGGATTTGACTATGGCTACACCTTC. Translated: CASSLKAGFDYGYTF.

The chain links TRBV19 to TRBJ2-7; 8 bases match TRBD2. Trimming removed 6 bases from V and 3 bases from J; junction bases left unmatched: 10. Germline CDR1 is LNHDA and CDR2 is SQIVND (reference sequence). The CDR3 loop spans 15 amino acids. The CDR3 DNA reads as TGTGCCAGTAGGGCCTTCGCGGGGGGCCACTACGAGCAGTACTTC. It is translated as CASRAFAGGHYEQYF.

The chain links TRBV5-4 to TRBJ2-2; the match to TRBD2 covers 7 bases. Per the germline V gene, CDR1 is SGHNT and CDR2 is YYREEE (reference sequence). This CDR3 has 18 amino acids. Trimming cost V 0 bases and J 2 bases; bases outside gene matches: 10. In nucleotides, the CDR3 is TGTGCCAGCAGCTTGGCCTTGGCGGGACTAACTAACACCGGGGAGCTGTTTTTT. Translation: CASSLALAGLTNTGELFF.

This clone is deemed medium-sized (0.01 to 0.1%). V is TRBV4-1 and J is TRBJ1-1; D unclear. The CDR3 has 15 amino acids. Trimming removed 4 bases from V and 1 base from J, with 13 bases in between. In germline, CDR1 is MGHRA, CDR2 YSYEKL. The CDR3 region is CASSRGGLGNTEAFF. In DNA form, the CDR3 reads TGCGCCAGCAGCCGGGGTGGACTTGGGAACACTGAAGCTTTCTTT.

This chain links TRBV7-8 with TRBJ2-1; maybe TRBD2 (6 bases). Deletions cut 4 bases from V and 10 bases from J, with 14 bases between. The CDR3 has 13 residues. Germline-derived CDR1 and CDR2 are SGHVS and FQNEAQ. CDR3 protein: CASSSLLAEEQFF. The CDR3 nucleotides are TGTGCCAGCAGCTCCCTCTTAGCGGAAGAGCAGTTCTTC.

V and J are TRBV27 and TRBJ2-7; D is perhaps TRBD2 (5 bases). Germline V gives CDR1 MNHEY, CDR2 SMNVEV (reference sequence). The V end lost 5 bases, the J end lost 2 bases, and 10 bases lay between the germline ends. The CDR3 has 13 amino acids. The CDR3 nucleotides are TGTGCCAGCAGTCCCAGCGGACCCTACGAGCAGTACTTC. Translated, it gives CASSPSGPYEQYF.

This rearrangement joins TRBV5-1 to TRBJ2-2; TRBD2 aligns across 9 bases. The germline gives CDR1 SGHRS, CDR2 YFSETQ. This CDR3 is built from 14 residues. V was clipped by 2 bases and J by 5 bases; unmatched bases: 1. The CDR3: CASSLLAGTGELFF. The CDR3 coding sequence is TGCGCCAGCAGCTTACTAGCGGGTACCGGGGAGCTGTTTTTT.

The chain links TRBV5-5 to TRBJ1-1, with D possibly TRBD1 on 6 matching bases. CDR3 size: 15 residues. Germline-derived CDR1 and CDR2 are SGHKS and YYEKEE (reference sequence). V was clipped by 4 bases and J by 3 bases, with 16 bases between them. Here the CDR3 reads CASSRPTGGYTEAFF. CDR3 bases: TGTGCCAGCAGCAGACCTACGGGGGGCTACACTGAAGCTTTCTTT.

The chain links TRBV11-2 to TRBJ2-5; D possibly corresponds to TRBD1 (5 bases). Trimming took 5 bases from V and 1 from J, leaving 8 bases between them. The CDR3 covers 13 residues. Germline V gene lookup returns CDR1 SGHAT and CDR2 FQNNGV. In DNA, the CDR3 is TGTGCCAGCAGCGAGACAGTCCAAGAGACCCAGTACTTC. It encodes CASSETVQETQYF.

This chain connects TRBV7-2 to TRBJ2-7; 7 bases agree with TRBD2. J lost 7 bases, V lost 0 bases, and 9 bases had no gene match. The CDR3 is 15 amino acids. In germline, CDR1 is SGHTA, CDR2 FQGNSA. The CDR3 sequence: CASSLASVAGEEQYF. The CDR3 nucleotides read TGTGCCAGCAGCTTAGCGTCAGTGGCGGGAGAGGAGCAGTACTTC.

This chain links TRBV6-4 with TRBJ2-3, with D perhaps TRBD2 (5 bases). The V and J ends lost 0 bases and 2 bases respectively, with 12 bases between them. The CDR3 totals 16 residues. CDR1 and CDR2 from the germline V gene are MRHNA and SNTAGT. Here the CDR3 DNA reads TGTGCCAGCAGTGACTCGAGTAGCGACCACACAGATACGCAGTATTTT. Encoded protein: CASSDSSSDHTDTQYF.

The chain employs TRBV29-1 and TRBJ1-1; D gene uncertain. CDR1 SQVTM and CDR2 ANQGSEA come from the germline V gene. There are 14 residues in the CDR3. Trimming left V 4 bases short and J 0 bases short, with 12 bases between. The CDR3 bases are TGCAGCGTTGCACAGTGGGTGATGAACACTGAAGCTTTCTTT. Its protein is CSVAQWVMNTEAFF.

The sample holds one count of this clone. The chain recombines TRBV10-3 with TRBJ2-2; maybe TRBD2 (6 bases). The CDR3 runs to 14 residues. Trimming stripped 8 bases from V and 2 bases from J, with 12 bases between. The germline gives CDR1 ENHRY, CDR2 SYGVKD. CDR3 sequence (DNA): TGTGCCATCGGATTAGCGGCAAACACCGGGGAGCTGTTTTTT. Residues: CAIGLAANTGELFF.

The chain combines TRBV5-4 with TRBJ2-3; 11 bases fit TRBD2. The V gene's germline CDR1 is SGHNT and CDR2 YYREEE (reference sequence). J gave up 6 bases and V 4 bases, and 10 bases lay outside the gene matches. This CDR3 spans 16 amino acids. The CDR3 loop reads CASSPGLAVAADTQYF. The CDR3 coding sequence is TGTGCCAGCAGCCCGGGACTAGCGGTAGCTGCCGATACGCAGTATTTT.

V and J are TRBV4-3 and TRBJ2-7, with 10 nucleotides matching TRBD2. The ends lost 6 bases at V and 2 bases at J; junction bases unmatched: 4. Germline CDR1 and CDR2: LGHNA and YSLEER. This CDR3 spans 14 amino acids. The CDR3 loop reads CASSEREGPYEQYF. DNA of the CDR3: TGCGCCAGCAGTGAGCGGGAGGGCCCCTACGAGCAGTACTTC.

The chain joins TRBV28 to TRBJ2-7, with 9 nucleotides matching TRBD2. V shed 4 bases, J shed 4 bases, and the junction held 17 bases outside the gene matches. The CDR3 consists of 18 residues. Germline lookup yields CDR1 MDHEN and CDR2 SYDVKM. CDR3 in amino acids: CASSYPAGGGSLGYEQYF. The CDR3 nucleotides are TGTGCCAGCAGTTATCCAGCGGGAGGAGGGTCTTTAGGGTACGAGCAGTACTTC.

The sample holds a few counts of this clone. V and J are TRBV7-2 and TRBJ2-7, with D tentatively TRBD2 (6 bases). CDR3 length: 16 residues. Germline CDR1 and CDR2: SGHTA and FQGNSA. V was cut by 2 bases and J by 0 bases, with 14 bases left in between. The CDR3 region is CASSLMEGAGSYEQYF. The CDR3 region has the DNA TGTGCCAGCAGCTTAATGGAGGGAGCGGGCTCCTACGAGCAGTACTTC.

This chain uses TRBV27 with TRBJ2-3; 7 bases agree with TRBD2. Germline CDR1 reads MNHEY; CDR2 reads SMNVEV (reference sequence). V shed 3 bases and J 2 bases; nucleotides not matched to a gene: 8. The CDR3 is 16 amino acids. The CDR3: CASSLGLPLATDTQYF. The DNA for the CDR3 is TGTGCCAGCAGTTTGGGACTACCACTAGCCACAGATACGCAGTATTTT.

The chain couples TRBV28 to TRBJ2-1; D remains ambiguous. V was cut by 3 bases and J by 5 bases, with 8 bases left in between. This CDR3 is built from 13 residues. Germline V CDR1 and CDR2: MDHEN, SYDVKM. Written as DNA, the CDR3 is TGTGCCAGCAGTTTTAGCCTTAACAATGAGCAGTTCTTC. Translation gives CASSFSLNNEQFF.

The chain combines TRBV15 with TRBJ2-5; TRBD2 agrees at 8 bases. V trimming: 2 bases; J trimming: 3 bases; junction bases outside the gene matches: 5. This CDR3 region has 15 residues. CDR1 is LNHNV and CDR2 is YYDKDF in the germline V gene (reference sequence). The chain's CDR3 is CATSRPQAGEETQYF. CDR3 DNA sequence: TGTGCCACCAGCAGACCGCAAGCGGGAGAAGAGACCCAGTACTTC.

This clone is a singleton in its sample. The J gene is TRBJ2-7, the V gene TRBV29-1, with a tentative D call TRBD1 (6 bases). The V and J ends lost 7 bases and 5 bases respectively, with 15 bases between them. Germline values: CDR1 SQVTM, CDR2 ANQGSEA. The CDR3 length is 12 residues. CDR3 sequence reads: CSGGQGRDEQYF. In nucleotides, the CDR3 is TGCAGCGGTGGGCAGGGGCGGGACGAGCAGTACTTC.

The chain uses TRBV6-5 and TRBJ2-7; maybe TRBD2 (5 bases). Trimming took off 2 bases at V and 2 bases at J, with 10 bases between the two ends. The germline V gene has CDR1 MNHEY and CDR2 SVGAGI. The CDR3 has 14 residues. As DNA, the CDR3 is TGTGCCAGCAGTTACGCTAGAGGGCCCTACGAGCAGTACTTC. It codes for CASSYARGPYEQYF.